This TCR beta chain was captured in a study of T cell responses to AZD1222 COVID-19 vaccine. Profiled with immunoSEQ multiplex PCR; TCRdb holds only in-frame clones, not every one. The profile shows 180,000 or so clones, just over 90% of them singletons. Comment on this clone: What it recognizes is unknown.

The V gene's germline CDR1 is GTSNPN and CDR2 SVGIG (reference sequence). The CDR3 is 13 residues long. The junction had 4 bases not matched to a gene; V was cut back by 5 bases and J by 6 bases. Study-wide results and caveats: The study identified only 6 or 7 AZD1222 recipients as seropositive at baseline. Spike regions recognized by vaccine-associated CD4 TCRs spanned the protein, led by 160-218 and 743-854.

The J gene is TRBJ1-6, the V gene TRBV30; 7 positions match TRBD1. This clonotype was sampled from an adult in good health. The sequenced sample was peripheral blood, obtained on day 0 of AZD1222 vaccination. CDR3 protein: CAWRGQPNSPLHF. The CDR3 region has the DNA TGTGCCTGGCGGGGACAGCCTAATTCACCCCTCCACTTT.